This T cell receptor (beta chain) was profiled in a study of T cells in Graves' hyperthyroidism and ophthalmopathy. Broader study findings: Blood also showed most of the thyroid clonotypes that were expanded above 0.001.

RNA transcripts yielded amplified TCR beta CDR3 regions. The study used the HTBI primer set for a first-round RT-PCR of the TCR CDR3. TCRdb called the multiplex PCR reads again in MiXCR, with one record for every CDR3 protein. The profile shows hundreds of thousands of distinct CDR3 sequences, around 39% of them singletons. The PBMCs studied were ones that came from roughly 9.1 ml fresh peripheral blood. For this clonotype: Its antigen is unknown.

Germline V lookup: CDR1 LNHDA, CDR2 SQIVND (reference sequence). The CDR3 is made up of 16 amino acids. With V trimmed by 3 bases and J by 7 bases, 12 bases remained unmatched. This TCR came from a man between 18 and 29 years old with Graves' hyperthyroidism. The sample taken for sequencing was blood. The V and J genes are TRBV19 and TRBJ1-5; 7 nucleotides align to TRBD1. CDR3 protein: CASSIPGGPRTQPQHF. The CDR3 bases are TGTGCCAGTAGTATCCCAGGGGGGCCTCGTACACAGCCCCAGCATTTT. Variable domain in full (rest from reference TRBV19 and TRBJ1-5): DGGITQSPKYLFRKEGQNVTLSCEQNLNHDAMYWYRQDPGQGLRLIYYSQIVNDFQKGDIAEGYSVSREKKESFPLTVTSAQKNPTAFYLCASSIPGGPRTQPQHFGDGTRLSIL.